Sequencing of this TCR beta chain was carried out in a study of blood T cells in healthy people across ages. The germline V and J ends were trimmed by 6 bases and 13 bases, with 16 bases remaining between them. Germline CDR1 reads MDHEN; CDR2 reads SYDVKM. CDR3 length: 12 residues. Then a second PCR, running roughly 6 to 12 cycles, was carried out with a sample-barcoded 5' primer and a J-beta primer mix. Template switching added a 12-random-nucleotide identifier to every cDNA molecule. TCRdb re-analysed the 5' RACE reads in MiXCR, keeping a single row per CDR3 protein. This table has about 1.8 million distinct CDR3 sequences, 49% appearing once. A minimum of 7 million PBMCs was isolated per sample. Each sample yielded at least 6 micrograms of PBMC total RNA.

V gene TRBV28 combines with J gene TRBJ2-4; no clear D gene. The source material was blood. The receptor's source is a middle-aged woman in good health. Here the CDR3 reads CASSPHDLEQYF. In nucleotides, the CDR3 is TGTGCCAGCAGCCCGCACGACCTGGAGCAGTACTTC.